This is a list of T cell receptor beta chains from one sample in a study of T cells after yellow fever vaccination. Each CDR3 protein is one row after TCRdb ran MiXCR on the 5' RACE reads. The sample shows some 320,000 distinct CDR3 sequences, around 4.3% of them seen only once. The starting material was PBMCs, obtained 15 days after the yellow fever booster vaccination. These receptors all come from a man younger than 35 who received the YFV17D yellow fever vaccine. CDR3s include the opening cysteine and the closing phenylalanine or tryptophan. Fields, in order: clone size, D gene, J gene, V gene, CDR3 protein, CDR3 DNA. D genes are given only for firm matches. Clone sizes are given selectively: once, few, many, or a class where the clone is expanded.

.,.,TRBJ2-4,TRBV12-3/TRBV12-4,CASSPTEAKNIQYF,TGTGCCAGCAGTCCGACAGAAGCCAAAAACATTCAGTACTTC
many,.,TRBJ2-5,TRBV9,CASSPGTTETQYF,TGTGCCAGCAGTCCCGGGACCACGGAGACCCAGTACTTC
few,.,TRBJ2-1,TRBV7-6,CASSLRLSSYNEQFF,TGTGCCAGCAGCTTACGTTTGAGCTCCTACAATGAGCAGTTCTTC
.,TRBD1,TRBJ1-1,TRBV7-2,CASSRDRKTEAFF,TGTGCCAGCAGCCGGGACAGGAAGACTGAAGCTTTCTTT
many,TRBD1,TRBJ2-5,TRBV4-2,CASSQDVAGGARGETQYF,TGTGCCAGCAGCCAAGATGTGGCAGGGGGCGCCCGGGGAGAGACCCAGTACTTC
many,.,TRBJ1-6,TRBV5-5,CASSLRTWGDSPLHF,TGTGCCAGCAGCTTGCGGACCTGGGGGGATTCACCCCTCCACTTT
.,.,TRBJ2-5,TRBV4-3,CASSQMSGAGETQYF,TGCGCCAGCAGCCAAATGTCCGGGGCTGGAGAGACCCAGTACTTC
.,TRBD1,TRBJ2-3,TRBV5-1,CASSPGTGPLDTQYF,TGCGCCAGCAGCCCCGGGACAGGACCCTTAGATACGCAGTATTTT
.,TRBD1,TRBJ1-3,TRBV20-1,CSASDWTGGSGNTIYF,TGCAGTGCTAGTGACTGGACAGGGGGCTCTGGAAACACCATATATTTT
.,.,TRBJ2-5,TRBV28,CASSETGKETQYF,TGTGCCAGCTCGGAAACGGGGAAGGAGACCCAGTACTTC
many,.,TRBJ1-1,TRBV12-1,CASSFATEAFF,TGTGCCAGCAGCTTTGCCACTGAAGCTTTCTTT
.,TRBD2,TRBJ2-3,TRBV7-2,CASSLATKAGEDTDTQYF,TGTGCCAGCAGCTTAGCTACTAAAGCGGGGGAAGACACAGATACGCAGTATTTT
.,.,TRBJ2-1,TRBV16,CASSLTGAGYNEQFF,TGTGCCAGCAGCCTCACGGGGGCCGGGTACAATGAGCAGTTCTTC
many,TRBD1,TRBJ2-1,TRBV7-9,CASSHAGQGWNEQFF,TGTGCCAGCAGCCACGCTGGACAGGGGTGGAATGAGCAGTTCTTC
few,TRBD2,TRBJ2-5,TRBV2,CASSQWGGGQETQYF,TGTGCCAGCAGTCAATGGGGCGGGGGACAAGAGACCCAGTACTTC
few,TRBD1,TRBJ2-6,TRBV4-2,CASSSRGIGANVLTF,TGTGCCAGCAGCTCCAGGGGGATTGGGGCCAACGTCCTGACTTTC
many,.,TRBJ1-5,TRBV20-1,CSARDRQRNQPQHF,TGCAGTGCTAGAGATCGGCAACGCAATCAGCCCCAGCATTTT
many,.,TRBJ2-7,TRBV12-3/TRBV12-4,CASTREGRAYEQYF,TGTGCCAGCACTCGAGAGGGGAGAGCCTACGAGCAGTACTTC
many,.,TRBJ2-1,TRBV4-1,CASSQGGRRGASYNEQFF,TGCGCCAGCAGCCAAGGGGGGCGAAGGGGAGCCTCCTACAATGAGCAGTTCTTC
.,.,TRBJ2-7,TRBV10-3,CAISYAGGSYEQYF,TGTGCCATCAGCTATGCCGGGGGATCCTACGAGCAGTACTTC
many,.,TRBJ2-7,TRBV10-3,CAISEKGRSEQYF,TGTGCCATCAGTGAGAAGGGCCGTTCGGAGCAGTACTTC
few,.,TRBJ2-5,TRBV4-1,CASSYLGLGTQYF,TGCGCCAGCAGCTACTTAGGGCTTGGGACCCAGTACTTC
many,TRBD1,TRBJ1-1,TRBV9,CASSPRQGLDTEAFF,TGTGCCAGCAGCCCCAGACAGGGACTGGACACTGAAGCTTTCTTT
few,.,TRBJ2-5,TRBV12-3/TRBV12-4,CASSLNSPQETQYF,TGTGCCAGCAGTTTGAACAGTCCACAAGAGACCCAGTACTTC
many,.,TRBJ1-6,TRBV6-1,CASSEVRSGANSPLHF,TGTGCCAGCAGTGAAGTGAGGTCAGGGGCTAATTCACCCCTCCACTTT
many,.,TRBJ1-2,TRBV29-1,CSVEVHEGGGGGYTF,TGCAGCGTTGAAGTCCACGAAGGGGGAGGAGGTGGCTACACCTTC
many,.,TRBJ2-3,TRBV5-1,CASSLDKTSTDTQYF,TGCGCCAGCAGCTTGGACAAAACTAGCACAGATACGCAGTATTTT
.,.,TRBJ1-2,TRBV12-3/TRBV12-4,CASSFWEANYGYTF,TGTGCCAGCAGTTTTTGGGAAGCTAACTATGGCTACACCTTC